These 3 T cell receptor beta chains were sequenced from one sample in a study of shared clonotypes between healthy human individuals. Sequencing was performed with immunoSEQ multiplex PCR; in TCRdb, only in-frame clones are kept and a portion is missing. Of about 990,000 clones in the sample, approximately 78% were seen once. The sequenced material came from memory CD4+ T cells from PBMCs. Subset noted: CD45RA-negative fraction. The receptors were sampled from a man younger than 35 in good health. Some clones in this sample may be carry-over from other donors' samples.

Comments on this clone: Being one base from a much bigger clone, this may be a read error. This CDR3 is also generated by other DNA sequences in the sample. The chain combines TRBV5-5 with TRBJ2-3; weak D call: TRBD2 (5 bases). This CDR3 is 14 amino acids long. V dropped 0 bases and J dropped 0 bases, with 5 bases sitting between them. Germline CDR1 is SGHKS and CDR2 is YYEKEE (reference sequence). The CDR3 coding sequence is TGTGCCAGCAGCTTGGGGACTAGCACAGATACGCAGTATTTT. This encodes CASSLGTSTDTQYF.

Of note for this clone: A single base is all that separates this from a far larger clone, so a read error is likely. Other DNA sequences in this specimen translate into the identical CDR3. V usage is TRBV30 and J usage is TRBJ1-5; D is possibly TRBD1 (5 bases). This CDR3 has 16 amino acids. V was pared by 2 bases and J by 2 bases, with 16 bases between. Germline CDR1 reads GTSNPN; CDR2 reads SVGIG (reference sequence). The CDR3 DNA follows: TGTGCCTGGAGTTTCAGGACGGGGGGACGCAATCAGCCCCAGCATTTT. Translated, it gives CAWSFRTGGRNQPQHF.

CDR3: CASSEALKGRDGYTF. The CDR3, as DNA: TGTGCCAGCAGTGAAGCGCTTAAGGGAAGAGATGGCTACACCTTC. The chain carries TRBV2 and TRBJ1-2; no clear D gene. This CDR3 is 15 amino acids long. Germline V gene lookup returns CDR1 SNHLY and CDR2 FYNNEI. With 0 bases removed from V and 6 bases from J, the gap between germline ends came to 14 bases.